Presented here are 15 T cell receptor beta chains from one specimen sequenced in a study of blood T cell repertoires in COVID-19. Clones were read by immunoSEQ multiplex PCR, and TCRdb kept only the in-frame ones, dropping some. Of tens of thousands of clones in the sample, under 90% were seen once. What was sequenced was peripheral blood. These receptors originate from a man aged 60 to 69 with COVID-19, enrolled during active disease.

V and J are TRBV2 and TRBJ2-3; 8 bases are shared with TRBD2. CDR1 is SNHLY and CDR2 is FYNNEI in the germline V gene. CDR3 length: 15 residues. Trimming removed 7 bases from V and 2 bases from J; junction bases left unmatched: 8. The CDR3 protein is CASNPGLVVTDTQYF. The CDR3 coding sequence is TGTGCCAGCAATCCGGGACTAGTGGTCACAGATACGCAGTATTTT.

The chain uses TRBV6-4 and TRBJ2-2, with 8 positions matching TRBD2. Trimming took 4 bases from V and 8 from J; bases not matched to a gene: 6. Germline V gives CDR1 MRHNA, CDR2 SNTAGT. The CDR3 has 14 residues. The CDR3 reads CASSASGRAGELFF. The CDR3 DNA follows: TGTGCCAGCAGTGCAAGCGGGAGAGCGGGGGAGCTGTTTTTT.

V and J are TRBV2 and TRBJ2-5; 14 bases align to TRBD2. The ends lost 6 bases at V and 4 bases at J; junction bases unmatched: 4. CDR1 and CDR2 (germline): SNHLY, FYNNEI. The CDR3 length is 15 residues. The CDR3 DNA reads TGTGCCAGCAGCATGACTAGCGGGAGGGGAGAGACCCAGTACTTC. This translates into CASSMTSGRGETQYF.

The chain joins TRBV11-2 to TRBJ2-7, with 8 positions matching TRBD1. Trimming took 6 bases from V and 5 from J; bases not matched to a gene: 6. CDR1 and CDR2 (germline): SGHAT, FQNNGV. The CDR3 runs 13 residues. The CDR3, as DNA: TGTGCCAGCAGAGGCGACAGGGGTGACGAGCAGTACTTC. Translation: CASRGDRGDEQYF.

There are a few counts of this clone. The chain links TRBV11-1 to TRBJ1-2; D unclear. The CDR3 length is 15 residues. Germline V gene lookup returns CDR1 SGHAT and CDR2 FQDESV (reference sequence). V gave up 2 bases and J gave up 5 bases, with 15 bases separating them. CDR3: CASSLKWQVLYGYTF. The CDR3 DNA is TGTGCCAGCAGCTTAAAGTGGCAGGTCTTATATGGCTACACCTTC.

V usage is TRBV2 and J usage is TRBJ2-5, with a possible D match to TRBD2 (9 bases). With 5 bases removed from V and 4 bases from J, the gap between germline ends came to 17 bases. The CDR3 consists of 15 residues. Germline-derived CDR1 and CDR2 are SNHLY and FYNNEI. The CDR3 sequence is CASSRQGTSRETQYF. The DNA of the CDR3 is TGTGCCAGCAGTAGACAGGGGACTAGCAGAGAGACCCAGTACTTC.

The chain employs TRBV11-2 and TRBJ2-7; 10 bases match TRBD2. The CDR3 totals 15 residues. The J segment lost 2 bases and the V segment lost 5 bases, leaving 6 bases of the junction unmatched. Germline-derived CDR1 and CDR2 are SGHAT and FQNNGV. Here the CDR3 DNA reads TGTGCCAGCAGCCTCGGACTAGCGGAGACCTACGAGCAGTACTTC. Translating it yields CASSLGLAETYEQYF.

The V gene is TRBV4-3, the J gene TRBJ1-5; TRBD1 might be the D (5 bases). The CDR3 has 16 residues. CDR1 and CDR2 from the germline V gene are LGHNA and YSLEER. V was trimmed by 1 base and J by 1 base, leaving 11 bases between them. The CDR3: CASSQGVQGSNQPQHF. The CDR3 nucleotides read TGCGCCAGCAGCCAAGGGGTCCAGGGAAGCAATCAGCCCCAGCATTTT.

This clone was counted many times. V gene TRBV6-5 combines with J gene TRBJ1-2; 7 bases align to TRBD1. CDR3 length: 14 amino acids. The V and J ends lost 4 bases and 4 bases, in that order; junction bases with no gene match: 6. Germline assignment: CDR1 MNHEY and CDR2 SVGAGI. The CDR3 nucleotides read TGTGCCAGCAGTTCCGGGACAGCCGTCTATGGCTACACCTTC. Amino acids: CASSSGTAVYGYTF.

The rearrangement uses TRBV28 and TRBJ2-7, with D maybe TRBD1 (6 bases). V was shortened by 4 bases and J by 6 bases, with 22 bases between the two germline ends. Germline V CDR1 and CDR2: MDHEN, SYDVKM. This CDR3 has 16 residues. Here the CDR3 reads CASSSLQGFSLLEQYF. CDR3 nucleotide sequence: TGTGCCAGCAGTTCGTTACAGGGTTTTTCACTACTCGAGCAGTACTTC.

The gene calls are TRBV29-1 and TRBJ2-7, with 8 bases aligning to TRBD2. V lost 6 bases, J lost 6 bases, and 13 bases stayed unmatched. CDR3 size: 14 residues. The germline V gene has CDR1 SQVTM and CDR2 ANQGSEA. CDR3 protein: CSVCTGTRTSEQYF. For the CDR3, the DNA is TGCAGCGTGTGTACCGGGACTAGGACTAGCGAGCAGTACTTC.

The chain combines TRBV28 with TRBJ1-4, with 8 bases identical to TRBD1. This CDR3 region has 15 residues. V trimming: 6 bases; J trimming: 8 bases; junction bases outside the gene matches: 11. Per germline, CDR1 MDHEN and CDR2 SYDVKM. The CDR3 reads CASSTPGQAFEKLFF. The DNA of the CDR3 is TGTGCCAGCAGCACCCCGGGACAGGCCTTCGAAAAACTGTTTTTT.

The rearrangement links TRBV24-1 to TRBJ2-1; 11 nucleotides agree with TRBD2. CDR1 and CDR2 from the germline V gene are KGHDR and SFDVKD. V shed 4 bases, J shed 2 bases, and the junction held 9 bases outside the gene matches. The CDR3 is 18 amino acids. The CDR3 nucleotides are TGTGCCACCAGTGACTCTTCCCTAGCGGGAGGACCCTACAATGAGCAGTTCTTC. Translated, it gives CATSDSSLAGGPYNEQFF.

The J gene is TRBJ1-1, the V gene TRBV7-2; maybe TRBD1 (5 bases). Trimming removed 1 base from V and 4 bases from J, with 10 bases in between. In germline, CDR1 is SGHTA, CDR2 FQGNSA. The CDR3 consists of 14 residues. CDR3 nucleotides: TGTGCCAGCAGCTTAGACAGGAGAGGCACTGAAGCTTTCTTT. Protein product: CASSLDRRGTEAFF.

The V call is TRBV19, the J call TRBJ2-5, with 7 positions matching TRBD2. Losses at the gene ends were 5 bases for V and 2 bases for J; bases not matched to a gene: 5. CDR1 and CDR2 (germline): LNHDA, SQIVND (reference sequence). This CDR3 contains 14 residues. Written as DNA, the CDR3 is TGTGCCAGTAGTGACCAGGGACTACAAGAGACCCAGTACTTC. It encodes CASSDQGLQETQYF. Looking up the rest from reference TRBV19 and TRBJ2-5 gives the full variable domain: DGGITQSPKYLFRKEGQNVTLSCEQNLNHDAMYWYRQDPGQGLRLIYYSQIVNDFQKGDIAEGYSVSREKKESFPLTVTSAQKNPTAFYLCASSDQGLQETQYFGPGTRLLVL.